The 18 T cell receptor beta chains below were found in one sample sequenced in a study of vaccination effects on CD4 cells after COVID-19. Sequencing was performed with immunoSEQ multiplex PCR; in TCRdb, only in-frame clones are kept and a portion is missing. The sample shows around 23,000 clones, about 80% of them seen only once. No antigen has been assigned to these receptors. Sequencing followed a ViraFEST assay step that expanded antigen-specific CD4+ T cells with viral peptide pools. Culture proceeded for approximately 9 days, and CD4+ T cells were then isolated. The person was diagnosed with PCR-confirmed SARS-CoV-2 infection between March and December 2020. This material consisted of CD4+ T cells from PBMCs cultured with a peptide pool, taken before COVID-19 vaccination. These receptors were taken from a human donor who had a prior SARS-CoV-2 infection.

DNA for the CDR3: TGCAGTGCTAGTGGCGGAGGGGTCGCGGGGGGCACAGATACGCAGTATTTT. Its protein product is CSASGGGVAGGTDTQYF. This chain uses TRBV20-1 with TRBJ2-3; 7 nucleotides match TRBD2. The CDR3 loop spans 17 amino acids. V shed 3 bases, J shed 1 base, and the junction held 13 bases outside the gene matches. Germline V gene data show CDR1 as DFQATT and CDR2 as SNEGSKA (reference sequence).

The chain employs TRBV2 and TRBJ1-4; D gene unclear. Germline V gene data show CDR1 as SNHLY and CDR2 as FYNNEI. The CDR3 contains 13 residues. Trimming removed 4 bases from V and 4 bases from J, with 7 bases in between. CDR3: CASSGMGNEKLFF. The DNA for the CDR3 is TGTGCCAGCAGTGGGATGGGTAATGAAAAACTGTTTTTT.

This CDR3 reads CSVRRTGVTGELFF. The CDR3 bases are TGCAGCGTTCGGCGGACAGGGGTCACCGGGGAGCTGTTTTTT. The rearrangement links TRBV29-1 to TRBJ2-2; 9 bases agree with TRBD1. After removal of 5 bases from V and 4 bases from J, the junction contained 5 bases not matched to a gene. CDR3 length: 14 residues. Germline V lookup: CDR1 SQVTM, CDR2 ANQGSEA.

The chain carries TRBV5-6 and TRBJ1-1, with 7 bases fitting TRBD1. Trimming took 4 bases from V and 6 from J; bases not matched to a gene: 6. The CDR3 extends over 13 amino acids. Germline values: CDR1 SGHDT, CDR2 YYEEEE. Written as DNA, the CDR3 is TGTGCCAGCAGCCGAGACAGGGTCTCTGAAGCTTTCTTT. Amino acid sequence: CASSRDRVSEAFF.

The gene calls are TRBV2 and TRBJ2-2; 7 nucleotides agree with TRBD1. This CDR3 contains 17 residues. V shed 9 bases and J 2 bases; nucleotides not matched to a gene: 15. The germline V gene encodes CDR1 SNHLY and CDR2 FYNNEI. The CDR3 DNA reads TGTGCCAGTTTCCCGAAGCCCGGGACAGCAAACACCGGGGAGCTGTTTTTT. This gives the protein CASFPKPGTANTGELFF.

The V call is TRBV11-2, the J call TRBJ1-6; D unresolved. The CDR3 spans 13 residues. CDR1 and CDR2 from the germline V gene are SGHAT and FQNNGV. Trimming pared 4 bases from V and 10 bases from J, leaving 11 bases between. The DNA of the CDR3 is TGTGCCAGCAGCTCCTCCCGAGAGTCACCCCTCCACTTT. This gives the protein CASSSSRESPLHF.

The chain is built from TRBV10-2 and TRBJ2-7, with 7 bases matching TRBD1. Per the germline V gene, CDR1 is WSHSY and CDR2 is SAAADI. Trimming took 8 bases from V and 3 from J; bases not matched to a gene: 7. CDR3 length: 13 amino acids. CDR3 sequence: CASRTGQDYEQYF. CDR3 DNA sequence: TGCGCCAGCCGGACAGGCCAAGACTACGAGCAGTACTTC.

This chain links TRBV6-5 with TRBJ1-1, with a possible D match to TRBD1 (6 bases). Trimming left V 6 bases short and J 4 bases short, with 12 bases between. This CDR3 spans 13 amino acids. Germline CDR1 and CDR2: MNHEY and SVGAGI. CDR3 residues: CASSPRGGTEAFF. The CDR3 nucleotides are TGTGCCAGCAGCCCCAGGGGCGGCACTGAAGCTTTCTTT.

The chain uses TRBV6-5 and TRBJ2-5; D uncertain. The CDR3 is made up of 14 amino acids. Germline-derived CDR1 and CDR2 are MNHEY and SVGAGI. V was clipped by 0 bases and J by 7 bases, with 12 bases between them. The CDR3 protein is CASSYSPNLLTQYF. The CDR3 DNA reads as TGTGCCAGCAGTTACTCACCTAACCTCCTGACCCAGTACTTC.

CDR3 nucleotide sequence: TGTGCCAGCAGCATTGGACTAGCGGGGGGGACAGATACGCAGTATTTT. Translated, it gives CASSIGLAGGTDTQYF. V and J are TRBV9 and TRBJ2-3, with TRBD2 identical over 15 bases. There are 16 residues in the CDR3. The V gene end was trimmed by 4 bases and the J gene end by 3 bases; junction bases not matched to a gene: 3. Germline V gene sequence: CDR1 SGDLS, CDR2 YYNGEE.

J is TRBJ2-1 and V is TRBV4-1; 16 nucleotides line up with TRBD2. V shed 0 bases and J 7 bases; nucleotides not matched to a gene: 9. Germline V gene lookup returns CDR1 MGHRA and CDR2 YSYEKL. The CDR3 has 19 amino acids. In nucleotides, the CDR3 is TGCGCCAGCAGCCAAGATAAGGGGACTAGCGGGGGGGCTTGGAATGAGCAGTTCTTC. Its translation is CASSQDKGTSGGAWNEQFF.

The chain employs TRBV11-2 and TRBJ1-1, with D perhaps matching TRBD1 (5 bases). V was cut by 0 bases and J by 4 bases, with 9 bases left in between. Germline loops: CDR1 SGHAT, CDR2 FQNNGV. There are 14 residues in the CDR3. DNA for the CDR3: TGTGCCAGCAGCTTAGATGGGGCGGTCACTGAAGCTTTCTTT. Its translation is CASSLDGAVTEAFF.

Only one count was recorded for this clone. The rearrangement uses TRBV5-4 and TRBJ2-5, with D uncertain. CDR3 size: 13 residues. The V end lost 0 bases, the J end lost 5 bases, and 8 bases lay between the germline ends. The germline CDR1 and CDR2 sequences are SGHNT and YYREEE (reference sequence). DNA for the CDR3: TGTGCCAGCAGCTTGGTGGGCGAGGAGACCCAGTACTTC. Encoded protein: CASSLVGEETQYF.

The chain carries TRBV6-5 and TRBJ2-7, with a weak D call TRBD2 (5 bases). Trimming removed 0 bases from V and 5 bases from J, with 14 bases in between. The germline V gene encodes CDR1 MNHEY and CDR2 SVGAGI. The CDR3 runs 15 residues. DNA of the CDR3: TGTGCCAGCAGTTACTCGAGCCTAGCTATCCACGAGCAGTACTTC. Translation gives CASSYSSLAIHEQYF.

This clone was detected a few times. The J gene is TRBJ2-7, the V gene TRBV4-1; no clear D. V gave up 0 bases and J gave up 8 bases, with 8 bases separating them. The CDR3 totals 12 residues. Germline V gene lookup returns CDR1 MGHRA and CDR2 YSYEKL. In DNA form, the CDR3 reads TGCGCCAGCAGCCAAGATGTAGGAAAGCAGTACTTC. Translation: CASSQDVGKQYF.

This chain uses TRBV9 with TRBJ1-2, with a possible D match to TRBD1 (5 bases). The CDR3 sequence is 14 residues long. Germline values: CDR1 SGDLS, CDR2 YYNGEE. V was pared by 2 bases and J by 2 bases, with 10 bases between. The CDR3 protein is CASSVGRTNYGYTF. The DNA for the CDR3 is TGTGCCAGCAGCGTCGGACGGACAAACTATGGCTACACCTTC.

The chain has TRBV5-4 and TRBJ2-3, with a tentative D call TRBD2 (7 bases). The CDR3 length is 16 residues. Germline V gene sequence: CDR1 SGHNT, CDR2 YYREEE (reference sequence). Trimming pared 6 bases from V and 4 bases from J, leaving 21 bases between. CDR3 in DNA: TGTGCCAGCACCAGGGGCGGGGCCCGGGAGGCAGATACGCAGTATTTT. This sequence encodes CASTRGGAREADTQYF.

The CDR3 DNA reads as TGTGCCAGCAGCTTAACGTCTGGATACTACGAGCAGTACTTC. It is translated as CASSLTSGYYEQYF. The chain joins TRBV7-9 to TRBJ2-7, with D unresolved. Germline CDR1 is SEHNR and CDR2 is FQNEAQ (reference sequence). This CDR3 is built from 14 residues. V dropped 2 bases and J dropped 3 bases, with 11 bases sitting between them.